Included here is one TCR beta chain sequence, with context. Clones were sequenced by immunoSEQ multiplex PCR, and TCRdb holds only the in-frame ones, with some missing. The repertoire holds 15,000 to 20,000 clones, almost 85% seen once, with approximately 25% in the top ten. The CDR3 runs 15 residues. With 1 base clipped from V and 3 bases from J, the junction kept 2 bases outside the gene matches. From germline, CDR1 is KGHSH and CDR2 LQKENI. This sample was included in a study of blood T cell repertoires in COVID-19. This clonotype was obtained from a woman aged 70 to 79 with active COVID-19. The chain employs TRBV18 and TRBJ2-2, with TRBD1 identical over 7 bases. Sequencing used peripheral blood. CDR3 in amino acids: CASSPRQGDTGELFF. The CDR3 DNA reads TGTGCCAGCTCACCACGGCAGGGGGACACCGGGGAGCTGTTTTTT.